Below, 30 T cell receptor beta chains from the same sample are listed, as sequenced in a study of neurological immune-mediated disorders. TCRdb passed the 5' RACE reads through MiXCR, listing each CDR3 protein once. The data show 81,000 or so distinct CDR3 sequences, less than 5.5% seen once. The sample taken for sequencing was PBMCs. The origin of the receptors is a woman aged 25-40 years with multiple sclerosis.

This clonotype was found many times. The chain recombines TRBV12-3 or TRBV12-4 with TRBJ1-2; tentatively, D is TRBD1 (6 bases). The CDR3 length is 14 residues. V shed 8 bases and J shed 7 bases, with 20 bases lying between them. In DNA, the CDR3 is TGTGCCAGCTCCCTCGGGGGGGGCTCTCGTGGCTACACCTTC. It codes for CASSLGGGSRGYTF.

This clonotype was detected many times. CDR3 loop: CASSSDVMYGYTF. CDR3 sequence (DNA): TGTGCCAGCAGTTCTGACGTGATGTATGGCTACACCTTC. V gene TRBV28 combines with J gene TRBJ1-2; D gene uncertain. Germline lookup yields CDR1 MDHEN and CDR2 SYDVKM. V was pared by 4 bases and J by 5 bases, with 11 bases between. The CDR3 totals 13 residues.

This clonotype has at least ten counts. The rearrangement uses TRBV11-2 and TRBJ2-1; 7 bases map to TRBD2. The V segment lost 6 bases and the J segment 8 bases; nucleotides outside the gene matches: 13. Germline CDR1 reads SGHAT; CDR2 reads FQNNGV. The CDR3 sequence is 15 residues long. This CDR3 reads CASRRTSAGGYEQFF. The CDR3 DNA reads TGTGCCAGCAGGAGAACTAGCGCCGGCGGCTATGAGCAGTTCTTC.

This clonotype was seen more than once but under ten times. The CDR3: CASSPREGNTEAFF. CDR3 bases: TGCGCCAGCAGCCCGAGGGAGGGCAACACTGAAGCTTTCTTT. This chain uses TRBV5-1 with TRBJ1-1; no reliable D call. Per the germline V gene, CDR1 is SGHRS and CDR2 is YFSETQ. The CDR3 runs to 14 residues. V gave up 4 bases and J gave up 2 bases, with 12 bases separating them.

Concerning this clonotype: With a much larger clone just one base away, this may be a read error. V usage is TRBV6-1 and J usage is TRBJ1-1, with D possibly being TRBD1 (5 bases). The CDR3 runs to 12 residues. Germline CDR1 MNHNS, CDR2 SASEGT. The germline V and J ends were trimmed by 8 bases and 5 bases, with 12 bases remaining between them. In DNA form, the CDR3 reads TGTGCCAGCGTTCGACAGCAGACTGAAGCTTTCTTT. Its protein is CASVRQQTEAFF.

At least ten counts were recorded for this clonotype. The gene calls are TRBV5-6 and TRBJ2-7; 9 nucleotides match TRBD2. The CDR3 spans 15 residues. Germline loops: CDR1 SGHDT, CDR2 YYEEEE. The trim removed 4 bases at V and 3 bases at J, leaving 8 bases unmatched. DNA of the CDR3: TGTGCCAGCAGCCGAGAGGATAGCGGGAGCTACGAGCAGTACTTC. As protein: CASSREDSGSYEQYF.

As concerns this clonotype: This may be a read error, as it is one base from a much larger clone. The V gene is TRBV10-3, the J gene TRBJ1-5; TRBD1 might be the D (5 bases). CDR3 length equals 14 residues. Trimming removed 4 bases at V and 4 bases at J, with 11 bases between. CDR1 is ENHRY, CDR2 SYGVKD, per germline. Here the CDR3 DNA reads TGTGCCATCAGTGTGGACATGGTTAATCAGCCCCAGCATTTT. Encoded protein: CAISVDMVNQPQHF.

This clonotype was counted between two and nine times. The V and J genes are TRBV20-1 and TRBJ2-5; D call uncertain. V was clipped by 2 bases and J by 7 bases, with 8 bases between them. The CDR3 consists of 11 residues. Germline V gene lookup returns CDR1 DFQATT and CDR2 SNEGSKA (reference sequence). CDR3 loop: CSARTLATQYF. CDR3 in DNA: TGCAGTGCTAGAACCTTAGCGACCCAGTACTTC.

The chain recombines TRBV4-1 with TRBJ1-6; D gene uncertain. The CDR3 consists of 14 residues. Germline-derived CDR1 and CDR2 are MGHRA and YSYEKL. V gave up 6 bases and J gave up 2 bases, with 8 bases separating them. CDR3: CASSLTTYNSPLHF. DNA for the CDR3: TGCGCCAGCAGTCTGACAACCTATAATTCACCCCTCCACTTT.

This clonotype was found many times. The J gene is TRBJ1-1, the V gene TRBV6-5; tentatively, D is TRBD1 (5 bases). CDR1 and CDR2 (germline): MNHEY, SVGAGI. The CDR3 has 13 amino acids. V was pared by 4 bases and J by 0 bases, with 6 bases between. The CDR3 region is CASSSTVNTEAFF. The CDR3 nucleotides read TGTGCCAGCAGTTCGACAGTGAACACTGAAGCTTTCTTT.

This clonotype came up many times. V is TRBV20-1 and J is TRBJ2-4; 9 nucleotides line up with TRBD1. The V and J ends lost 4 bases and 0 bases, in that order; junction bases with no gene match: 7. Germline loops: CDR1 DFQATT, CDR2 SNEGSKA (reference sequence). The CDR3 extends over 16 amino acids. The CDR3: CSATRGTGLAKNIQYF. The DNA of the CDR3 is TGCAGTGCTACTCGAGGGACAGGGCTAGCCAAAAACATTCAGTACTTC.

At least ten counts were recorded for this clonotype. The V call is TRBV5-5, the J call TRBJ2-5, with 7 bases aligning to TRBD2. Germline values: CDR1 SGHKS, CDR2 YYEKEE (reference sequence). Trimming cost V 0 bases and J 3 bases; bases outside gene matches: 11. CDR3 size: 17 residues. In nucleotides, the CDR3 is TGTGCCAGCAGCTTGGTCGGGGAGGGCTCCGGGGAAGAGACCCAGTACTTC. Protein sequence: CASSLVGEGSGEETQYF.

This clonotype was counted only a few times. DNA of the CDR3: TGTGCCAGCAGTCTAAATAACAGGAGATCACCCCTCCACTTT. It translates to CASSLNNRRSPLHF. J is TRBJ1-6 and V is TRBV27; the D gene is possibly TRBD1 (5 bases). Germline CDR1 MNHEY, CDR2 SMNVEV (reference sequence). V dropped 5 bases and J dropped 10 bases, with 15 bases sitting between them. This CDR3 comprises 14 residues.

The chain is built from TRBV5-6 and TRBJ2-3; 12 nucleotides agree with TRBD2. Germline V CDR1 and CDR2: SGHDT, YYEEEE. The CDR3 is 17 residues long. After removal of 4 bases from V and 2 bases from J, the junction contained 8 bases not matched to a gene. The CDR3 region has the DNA TGTGCCAGCAGCCCGGGGGGGACTAGCGGGTTCACAGATACGCAGTATTTT. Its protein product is CASSPGGTSGFTDTQYF.

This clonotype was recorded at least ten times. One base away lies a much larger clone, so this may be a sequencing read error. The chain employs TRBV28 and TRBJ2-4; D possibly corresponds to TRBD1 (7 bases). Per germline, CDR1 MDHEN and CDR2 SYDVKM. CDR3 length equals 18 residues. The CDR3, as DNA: TGTGCCAGCAGTCTTCCCCAGGGACAGCTACTAGCCAAAAAAATTCAGTACTTC. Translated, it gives CASSLPQGQLLAKKIQYF. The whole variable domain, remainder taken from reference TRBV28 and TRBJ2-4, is DVKVTQSSRYLVKRTGEKVFLECVQDMDHENMFWYRQDPGLGLRLIYFSYDVKMKEKGDIPEGYSVSREKKERFSLILESASTNQTSMYLCASSLPQGQLLAKKIQYFGAGTRLSVL.

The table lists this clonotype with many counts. The CDR3 region has the DNA TGTGCCATCAGAGACAGGGAGGATGAGCAGTTCTTC. Its protein is CAIRDREDEQFF. The V call is TRBV10-3, the J call TRBJ2-1, with a tentative D call TRBD1 (7 bases). The germline V and J ends were trimmed by 6 bases and 8 bases, with 11 bases remaining between them. This CDR3 region has 12 residues. Germline V CDR1 and CDR2: ENHRY, SYGVKD.

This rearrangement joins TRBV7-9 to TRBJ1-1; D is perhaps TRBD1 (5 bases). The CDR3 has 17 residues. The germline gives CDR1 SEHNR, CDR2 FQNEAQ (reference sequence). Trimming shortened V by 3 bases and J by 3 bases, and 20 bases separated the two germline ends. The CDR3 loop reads CASSFITNFRGHTEAFF. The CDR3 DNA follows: TGTGCCAGCAGCTTCATAACGAACTTCCGGGGACACACTGAAGCTTTCTTT.

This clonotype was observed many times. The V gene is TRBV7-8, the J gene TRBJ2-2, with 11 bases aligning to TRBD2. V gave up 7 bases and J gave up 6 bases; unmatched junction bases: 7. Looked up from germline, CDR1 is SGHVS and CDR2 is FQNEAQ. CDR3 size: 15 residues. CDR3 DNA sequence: TGTGCCAGCATGAGGGTAGCGGGAGGGGCCGGGGAGCTGTTTTTT. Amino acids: CASMRVAGGAGELFF.

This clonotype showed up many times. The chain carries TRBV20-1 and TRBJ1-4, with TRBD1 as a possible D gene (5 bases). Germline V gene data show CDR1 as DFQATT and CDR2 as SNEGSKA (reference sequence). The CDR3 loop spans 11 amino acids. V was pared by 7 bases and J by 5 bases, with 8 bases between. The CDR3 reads CSGGKNEKLFF. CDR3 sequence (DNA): TGCAGTGGGGGGAAGAATGAAAAACTGTTTTTT.

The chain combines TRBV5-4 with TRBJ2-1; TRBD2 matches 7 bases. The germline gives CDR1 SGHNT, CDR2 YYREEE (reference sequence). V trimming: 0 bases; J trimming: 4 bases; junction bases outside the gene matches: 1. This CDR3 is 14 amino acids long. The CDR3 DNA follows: TGTGCCAGCAGCTTGGGGGGGGGATACAATGAGCAGTTCTTC. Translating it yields CASSLGGGYNEQFF.

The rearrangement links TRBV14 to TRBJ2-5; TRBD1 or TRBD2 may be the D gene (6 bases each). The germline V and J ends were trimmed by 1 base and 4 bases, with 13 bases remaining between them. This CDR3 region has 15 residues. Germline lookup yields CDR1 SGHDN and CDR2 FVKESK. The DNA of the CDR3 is TGTGCCAGCAGCCAAGTTTCGGGGGCGGCAGAGACCCAGTACTTC. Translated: CASSQVSGAAETQYF. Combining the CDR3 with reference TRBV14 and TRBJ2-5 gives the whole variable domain EAGVTQFPSHSVIEKGQTVTLRCDPISGHDNLYWYRRVMGKEIKFLLHFVKESKQDESGMPNNRFLAERTGGTYSTLKVQPAELEDSGVYFCASSQVSGAAETQYFGPGTRLLVL.

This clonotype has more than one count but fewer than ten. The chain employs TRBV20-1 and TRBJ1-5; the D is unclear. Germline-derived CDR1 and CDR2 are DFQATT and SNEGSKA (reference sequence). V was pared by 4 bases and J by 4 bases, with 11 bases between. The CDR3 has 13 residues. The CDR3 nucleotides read TGCAGTGCTACCAAGTCGGAGAATCAGCCCCAGCATTTT. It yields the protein CSATKSENQPQHF.

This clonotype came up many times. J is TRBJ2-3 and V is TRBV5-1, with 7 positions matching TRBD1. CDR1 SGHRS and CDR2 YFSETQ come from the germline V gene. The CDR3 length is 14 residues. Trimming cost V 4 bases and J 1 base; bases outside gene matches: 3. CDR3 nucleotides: TGCGCCAGCAGCGCCGGGACAGGCACAGATACGCAGTATTTT. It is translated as CASSAGTGTDTQYF. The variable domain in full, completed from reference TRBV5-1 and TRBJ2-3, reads KAGVTQTPRYLIKTRGQQVTLSCSPISGHRSVSWYQQTPGQGLQFLFEYFSETQRNKGNFPGRFSGRQFSNSRSEMNVSTLELGDSALYLCASSAGTGTDTQYFGPGTRLTVL.

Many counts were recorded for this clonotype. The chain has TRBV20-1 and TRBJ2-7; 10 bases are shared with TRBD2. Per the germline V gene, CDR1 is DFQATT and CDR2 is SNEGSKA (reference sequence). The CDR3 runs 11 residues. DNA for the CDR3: TGCAGAGCGGGGGGGACCGGCGAGCAGTACTTC. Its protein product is CRAGGTGEQYF.

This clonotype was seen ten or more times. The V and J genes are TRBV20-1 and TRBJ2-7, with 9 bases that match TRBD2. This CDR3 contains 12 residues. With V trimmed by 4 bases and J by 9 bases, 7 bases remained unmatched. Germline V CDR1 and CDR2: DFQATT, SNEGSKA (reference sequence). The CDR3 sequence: CSATRGGTWQYF. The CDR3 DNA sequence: TGCAGTGCTACGCGGGGGGGGACGTGGCAGTACTTC.

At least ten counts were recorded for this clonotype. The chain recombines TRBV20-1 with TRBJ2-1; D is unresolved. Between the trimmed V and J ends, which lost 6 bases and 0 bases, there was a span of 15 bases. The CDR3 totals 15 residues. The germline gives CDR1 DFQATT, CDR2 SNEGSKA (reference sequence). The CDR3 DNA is TGCAGTGCCCCGGGCTTTCGCGGCTCCTACAATGAGCAGTTCTTC. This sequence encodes CSAPGFRGSYNEQFF.

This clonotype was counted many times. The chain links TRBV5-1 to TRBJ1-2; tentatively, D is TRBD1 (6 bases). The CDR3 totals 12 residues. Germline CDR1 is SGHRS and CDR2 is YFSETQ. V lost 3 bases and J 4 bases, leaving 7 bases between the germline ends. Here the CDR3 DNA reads TGCGCCAGCAGCTCGGACAGCTATGGCTACACCTTC. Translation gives CASSSDSYGYTF.

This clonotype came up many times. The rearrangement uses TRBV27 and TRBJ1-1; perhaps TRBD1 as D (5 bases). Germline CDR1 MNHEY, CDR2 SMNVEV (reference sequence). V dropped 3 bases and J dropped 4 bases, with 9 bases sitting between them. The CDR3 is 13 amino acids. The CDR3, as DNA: TGTGCCAGCAGTTTTGGGGGGACCACTGAAGCTTTCTTT. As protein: CASSFGGTTEAFF.

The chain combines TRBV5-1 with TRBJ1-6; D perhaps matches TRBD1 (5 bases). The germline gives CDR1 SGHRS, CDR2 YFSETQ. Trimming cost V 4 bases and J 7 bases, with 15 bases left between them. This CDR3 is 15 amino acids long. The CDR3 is CASSPSLGGNSPLHF. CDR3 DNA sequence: TGCGCCAGCAGCCCTTCCTTGGGGGGAAATTCACCCCTCCACTTT. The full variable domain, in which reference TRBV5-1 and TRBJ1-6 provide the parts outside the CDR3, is KAGVTQTPRYLIKTRGQQVTLSCSPISGHRSVSWYQQTPGQGLQFLFEYFSETQRNKGNFPGRFSGRQFSNSRSEMNVSTLELGDSALYLCASSPSLGGNSPLHFGNGTRLTVT.

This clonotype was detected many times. In nucleotides, the CDR3 is TGTGCCATCAGTGAGTCAGGGAGGGGAAGCAATCAGCCCCAGCATTTT. It specifies CAISESGRGSNQPQHF. The chain uses TRBV10-3 and TRBJ1-5; D perhaps matches TRBD1 (5 bases). CDR3 length: 16 amino acids. Germline V gene sequence: CDR1 ENHRY, CDR2 SYGVKD. Trimming left V 0 bases short and J 1 base short, with 10 bases between.